One sample yielded the 22 T cell receptor beta chains listed below, sequenced in a study of blood T cells in healthy people across ages (dated by TCRdb to the mid-2010s). Libraries were constructed by 5' RACE. TCRdb names Illumina HiSeq 2500 as the instrument used. A second PCR of roughly 6 to 11 cycles was run with a J-beta primer mix and a sample-barcoded 5' primer. In-frame beta chains were kept once TCRdb had trimmed the public reads at Q25 with fastp and called clones with MiXCR. Each entry merges the rows of one CDR3 protein and shows their most common DNA and genes. The sample records under 1 million distinct CDR3 sequences, 40% to 50% of which are singletons. The top ten clones comprise nearly 20% of the sample. Sequenced input: blood. The receptor set was obtained from a man in his 60s in good health.

V gene TRBV12-3 or TRBV12-4 combines with J gene TRBJ1-2; 10 bases agree with TRBD1. V shed 6 bases and J 8 bases; nucleotides not matched to a gene: 6. The CDR3 covers 13 residues. The CDR3 loop reads CASSQTGGRGYTF. In DNA, the CDR3 is TGTGCCAGCAGCCAGACAGGGGGCCGGGGCTACACCTTC.

This clonotype was detected only a few times. The rearrangement uses TRBV10-2 and TRBJ2-2; 10 bases are a match to TRBD1. Unmatched junction bases numbered 6, after V lost 7 bases and J lost 4 bases. The CDR3 loop spans 15 amino acids. Germline V CDR1 and CDR2: WSHSY, SAAADI. CDR3 sequence (DNA): TGCGCCAGCACGCCGAGGACAGGGGGCACCGGGGAGCTGTTTTTT. Translated, it gives CASTPRTGGTGELFF.

The table lists this clonotype with many counts. The V and J genes are TRBV29-1 and TRBJ2-7, with D perhaps TRBD1 (5 bases). Germline-derived CDR1 and CDR2 are SQVTM and ANQGSEA. Trimming pared 3 bases from V and 2 bases from J, leaving 17 bases between. The length of the CDR3 is 15 residues. The CDR3 protein is CSVEDGAGSTYEQYF. CDR3 DNA: TGCAGCGTTGAGGATGGGGCAGGGTCTACCTACGAGCAGTACTTC.

This clonotype occurred a few times. The rearrangement links TRBV9 to TRBJ1-6; possible D gene TRBD1, 5 bases. This CDR3 has 14 amino acids. The germline V gene has CDR1 SGDLS and CDR2 YYNGEE. The V and J ends lost 3 bases and 7 bases respectively, with 11 bases between them. The chain's CDR3 is CASSARVGNSPLHF. The CDR3 nucleotides are TGTGCCAGCAGCGCCAGGGTCGGGAATTCACCCCTCCACTTT.

The V call is TRBV13, the J call TRBJ2-4, with D perhaps matching TRBD2 (7 bases). The V end lost 5 bases, the J end lost 1 base, and 12 bases lay between the germline ends. The CDR3 extends over 15 amino acids. Germline-derived CDR1 and CDR2 are PRHDT and FYEKMQ (reference sequence). CDR3 in DNA: TGTGCCAGCAGCCGGCGGGGGCTGGCCAAAAACATTCAGTACTTC. Translating gives CASSRRGLAKNIQYF.

The rearrangement links TRBV12-3 or TRBV12-4 to TRBJ2-1; 8 positions match TRBD2. Trimming removed 10 bases from V and 11 bases from J; junction bases left unmatched: 16. The CDR3 spans 14 residues. CDR3 residues: CATIQDGGAGKQFF. As DNA, the CDR3 is TGTGCCACTATACAGGACGGGGGGGCTGGTAAGCAGTTCTTC.

The rearrangement uses TRBV7-2 and TRBJ2-5; 9 bases line up with TRBD2. Germline V gene lookup returns CDR1 SGHTA and CDR2 FQGNSA. V shed 2 bases and J 5 bases; nucleotides not matched to a gene: 6. The CDR3 has 15 residues. CDR3 nucleotide sequence: TGTGCCAGCAGCTTATCTAGCGGGGAATGGGAGACCCAGTACTTC. Its translation: CASSLSSGEWETQYF.

The chain's CDR3 is CASSPDRVIYEQYF. Here the CDR3 DNA reads TGTGCCAGCTCACCGGACAGGGTCATCTACGAGCAGTACTTC. The chain uses TRBV18 and TRBJ2-7; TRBD1 matches at 8 bases. The germline V gene has CDR1 KGHSH and CDR2 LQKENI. This CDR3 has 14 amino acids. Trimming removed 3 bases from V and 3 bases from J; junction bases left unmatched: 4.

This clonotype has just a few counts. The chain joins TRBV20-1 to TRBJ2-3; 7 bases are a match to TRBD2. V was clipped by 6 bases and J by 6 bases; unmatched bases: 15. The germline CDR1 and CDR2 sequences are DFQATT and SNEGSKA (reference sequence). This CDR3 region has 15 residues. CDR3 coding DNA: TGCAGTGCGATTAACCGGGACTACCCGCAGGATACGCAGTATTTT. The encoded protein is CSAINRDYPQDTQYF.

This clonotype was recorded at least ten times. The chain is built from TRBV15 and TRBJ2-5, with 7 bases lining up with TRBD1. The germline gives CDR1 LNHNV, CDR2 YYDKDF (reference sequence). The length of the CDR3 is 14 residues. With 7 bases clipped from V and 5 bases from J, the junction kept 10 bases outside the gene matches. For the CDR3, the DNA is TGTGCCACCAATCCAGGGGGAAAGAGGGAGACCCAGTACTTC. Translating gives CATNPGGKRETQYF. The variable domain in full, completed from reference TRBV15 and TRBJ2-5, reads DAMVIQNPRYQVTQFGKPVTLSCSQTLNHNVMYWYQQKSSQAPKLLFHYYDKDFNNEADTPDNFQSRRPNTSFCFLDIRSPGLGDTAMYLCATNPGGKRETQYFGPGTRLLVL.

The J gene is TRBJ2-1, the V gene TRBV2, with a weak D call TRBD2 (5 bases). Germline CDR1 reads SNHLY; CDR2 reads FYNNEI. V lost 8 bases and J lost 5, with 16 bases in between. CDR3 size: 14 residues. The CDR3 DNA is TGTGCCAGCTTATGGACTCAGCCCCACAATGAGCAGTTCTTC. Residues: CASLWTQPHNEQFF.

This chain links TRBV12-3 or TRBV12-4 with TRBJ2-2; tentative D call: TRBD2 (7 bases). The CDR3 contains 15 residues. With 1 base removed from V and 5 bases from J, the gap between germline ends came to 11 bases. CDR3 loop: CASSLDGGRTGELFF. The CDR3 nucleotides read TGTGCCAGCAGTTTAGACGGGGGGCGGACCGGGGAGCTGTTTTTT.

The chain recombines TRBV28 with TRBJ2-1; no clear D. CDR1 is MDHEN and CDR2 is SYDVKM in the germline V gene. V was shortened by 6 bases and J by 5 bases, with 14 bases between the two germline ends. The CDR3 runs to 14 residues. This CDR3 reads CASSPGIGNNEQFF. The CDR3 bases are TGTGCCAGCAGCCCCGGAATTGGGAACAATGAGCAGTTCTTC.

As concerns this clonotype: At one end the junction does not follow the germline gene, possibly because of a read error. This rearrangement joins TRBV3-1 to TRBJ2-7, with 11 bases aligning to TRBD2. Looked up from germline, CDR1 is LGHDT and CDR2 is YNNKEL (reference sequence). The CDR3 covers 15 residues. In nucleotides, the CDR3 is TGTGCCAGCAGCCGGGGGACTAGCGGCCGATACGAGCGGTACTTC. Amino acid sequence: CASSRGTSGRYERYF.

This chain uses TRBV2 with TRBJ2-7; 10 bases match TRBD2. CDR1 and CDR2 (germline): SNHLY, FYNNEI. The CDR3 has 14 amino acids. Trimming removed 5 bases from V and 6 bases from J; junction bases left unmatched: 7. CDR3 in DNA: TGTGCCAGCAGTTTACGGGCTAGCGGGGGCGAGCAGTACTTC. It specifies CASSLRASGGEQYF. The full variable domain, completed using reference TRBV2 and TRBJ2-7, is EPEVTQTPSHQVTQMGQEVILRCVPISNHLYFYWYRQILGQKVEFLVSFYNNEISEKSEIFDDQFSVERPDGSNFTLKIRSTKLEDSAMYFCASSLRASGGEQYFGPGTRLTVT.

V gene TRBV5-1 combines with J gene TRBJ2-1; TRBD1 matches 8 bases. The germline CDR1 and CDR2 sequences are SGHRS and YFSETQ. Losses at the gene ends were 4 bases for V and 5 bases for J; bases not matched to a gene: 8. The CDR3 length is 15 residues. The CDR3 DNA reads TGCGCCAGCAGCGCCGCCGGGACAGGAAACAATGAGCAGTTCTTC. This codes for CASSAAGTGNNEQFF.

V and J are TRBV12-3 or TRBV12-4 and TRBJ1-2; D is unclear. V lost 3 bases and J 8 bases, leaving 7 bases between the germline ends. This CDR3 spans 11 amino acids. The CDR3 loop reads CASSLGWGYTF. CDR3 sequence (DNA): TGTGCCAGCAGTTTGGGTTGGGGCTACACCTTC.

This chain uses TRBV7-2 with TRBJ2-5; 11 bases agree with TRBD2. V shed 4 bases, J shed 1 base, and the junction held 11 bases outside the gene matches. CDR1 SGHTA and CDR2 FQGNSA come from the germline V gene. There are 18 residues in the CDR3. The CDR3 reads CASSSALLAGGSQETQYF. In nucleotides, the CDR3 is TGTGCCAGCAGCTCAGCGCTTCTAGCGGGGGGTTCCCAAGAGACCCAGTACTTC.

The chain combines TRBV28 with TRBJ2-7, with 8 positions matching TRBD1. The J segment lost 2 bases and the V segment lost 4 bases, leaving 10 bases of the junction unmatched. Germline CDR1 MDHEN, CDR2 SYDVKM. The CDR3 contains 16 residues. CDR3 in amino acids: CASSSSRTGITYEQYF. CDR3 coding DNA: TGTGCCAGCAGTTCCTCTCGGACAGGGATAACCTACGAGCAGTACTTC.

V and J are TRBV6-6 and TRBJ2-5; a possible D gene is TRBD1 (6 bases). The CDR3 totals 15 residues. The V gene's germline CDR1 is MNHNY and CDR2 SVGAGI (reference sequence). With 1 base removed from V and 2 bases from J, the gap between germline ends came to 11 bases. As DNA, the CDR3 is TGTGCCAGCAGTTACTTGGGGGCGACTCAAGAGACCCAGTACTTC. Translation: CASSYLGATQETQYF.

The chain carries TRBV7-2 and TRBJ2-3; 11 positions match TRBD2. The germline V gene has CDR1 SGHTA and CDR2 FQGNSA. The trim removed 4 bases at V and 2 bases at J, leaving 11 bases unmatched. The CDR3 covers 18 residues. For the CDR3, the DNA is TGTGCCAGCAGCTCCCATACCCTAGCGGGGGGAACCACAGATACGCAGTATTTT. Residues: CASSSHTLAGGTTDTQYF.

V gene TRBV5-1 combines with J gene TRBJ2-5, with no clear D. The CDR3 runs 15 residues. Trimming cost V 4 bases and J 2 bases, with 15 bases left between them. Germline CDR1 is SGHRS and CDR2 is YFSETQ. The CDR3 here is CASSGKQGPQETQYF. The CDR3 bases are TGCGCCAGCAGCGGAAAACAAGGGCCACAAGAGACCCAGTACTTC.